This T cell receptor beta chain was identified in a study of T cell responses to AZD1222 COVID-19 vaccine. Overall study: Second-dose groups at about 4 or about 12 weeks were pooled. Study-wide findings and caveats: Repertoire sampling occurred only after the peak T cell response. Donor demographics were predominantly white British with a female majority; clonal diversity may be underestimated. Among vaccine-associated CD4 TCRs, coverage spanned spike, with dominance at 160-218 and 743-854.

The CDR3 covers 16 residues. V gave up 1 base and J gave up 4 bases, with 14 bases separating them. Germline assignment: CDR1 LGHNA and CDR2 YNFKEQ. This clone was recorded once. Its antigen is currently unknown. Clones were sequenced by immunoSEQ multiplex PCR, and TCRdb holds only the in-frame ones, with some missing. This table holds about 120,000 clones, roughly 90% found once. This TCR was recovered from an adult in good health. The starting material was peripheral blood, obtained on day 0 of AZD1222 vaccination. The chain has TRBV4-2 and TRBJ1-5, with no clear D. The CDR3: CASSQVGEGVNQPQHF. The CDR3, as DNA: TGTGCCAGCAGCCAAGTTGGGGAGGGAGTTAATCAGCCCCAGCATTTT.